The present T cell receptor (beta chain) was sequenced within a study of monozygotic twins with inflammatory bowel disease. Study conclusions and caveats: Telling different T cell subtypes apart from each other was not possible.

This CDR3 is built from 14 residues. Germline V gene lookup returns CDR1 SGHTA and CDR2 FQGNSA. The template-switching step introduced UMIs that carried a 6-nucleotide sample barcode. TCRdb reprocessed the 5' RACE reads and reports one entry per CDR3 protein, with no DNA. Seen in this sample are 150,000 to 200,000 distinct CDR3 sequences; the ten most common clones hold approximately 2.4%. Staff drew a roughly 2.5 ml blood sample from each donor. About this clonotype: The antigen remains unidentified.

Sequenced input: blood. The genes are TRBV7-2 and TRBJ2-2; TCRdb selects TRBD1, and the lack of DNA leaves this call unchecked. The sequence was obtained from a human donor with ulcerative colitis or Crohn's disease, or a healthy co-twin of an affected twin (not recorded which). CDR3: CASTPTGVAGELFF.